The 26 T cell receptor beta chains reported below all come from one sample, sequenced in a study of blood T cells in healthy people across ages. The authors ran a second PCR of roughly 6 to 12 cycles using a sample-barcoded 5' primer and a J-beta primer mix. One entry per CDR3 protein, called by TCRdb with MiXCR from the 5' RACE reads. The repertoire includes 450,000 to 700,000 distinct CDR3 sequences, 27% of them detected once, and less than 20% sits in the top ten. The sample comprised blood. These receptors all stem from a woman in her 70s in good health.

This clonotype appeared a few times. The CDR3 DNA sequence: TGTGCCTGGAGTGTAATGGCGGGCGCGCCCCAGCATTTT. The encoded protein is CAWSVMAGAPQHF. The J gene is TRBJ1-5, the V gene TRBV30; D not certain. Looked up from germline, CDR1 is GTSNPN and CDR2 is SVGIG (reference sequence). The CDR3 runs 13 residues. V lost 0 bases, J lost 9 bases, and 12 bases lay in between.

In its sample, this clonotype was seen many times. The chain is built from TRBV15 and TRBJ2-7; 7 bases line up with TRBD2. The germline V gene has CDR1 LNHNV and CDR2 YYDKDF (reference sequence). The CDR3 is made up of 15 amino acids. Trimming cost V 0 bases and J 6 bases; bases outside gene matches: 8. The CDR3 loop reads CATSRDGGGSSEQYF. The CDR3 region has the DNA TGTGCCACCAGCAGAGATGGGGGGGGGTCTTCCGAGCAGTACTTC.

This chain joins TRBV18 and TRBJ1-4; D is unresolved. The CDR3 is 13 amino acids. Germline CDR1 KGHSH, CDR2 LQKENI. V was trimmed by 0 bases and J by 8 bases, leaving 7 bases between them. Written as DNA, the CDR3 is TGTGCCAGCTCACCACCAGGTGAGGAAAAACTGTTTTTT. Protein product: CASSPPGEEKLFF.

The J gene is TRBJ2-5, the V gene TRBV6-5, with a tentative D call TRBD2 (6 bases). This CDR3 region has 13 residues. Per the germline V gene, CDR1 is MNHEY and CDR2 is SVGAGI. V lost 8 bases and J lost 0, with 10 bases in between. This CDR3 is CASGGLYQETQYF. The CDR3 bases are TGTGCCAGCGGGGGACTGTACCAAGAGACCCAGTACTTC.

This chain uses TRBV7-2 with TRBJ2-7, with 7 bases fitting TRBD1. Per germline, CDR1 SGHTA and CDR2 FQGNSA. Trimming cost V 5 bases and J 4 bases; bases outside gene matches: 11. There are 15 residues in the CDR3. CDR3 residues: CASSLQQGPSYEQYF. CDR3 in DNA: TGTGCCAGCAGCCTGCAACAGGGGCCTTCGTACGAGCAGTACTTC.

In this sample, this clonotype turned up many times. The rearrangement uses TRBV6-5 and TRBJ2-5; the match to TRBD2 covers 7 bases. This CDR3 is 15 amino acids long. Looked up from germline, CDR1 is MNHEY and CDR2 is SVGAGI. Trimming cost V 3 bases and J 4 bases; bases outside gene matches: 8. The CDR3: CASSYSSGGGETQYF. The CDR3 coding sequence is TGTGCCAGCAGTTATTCCTCGGGGGGTGGAGAGACCCAGTACTTC.

This clonotype was observed a single time. This rearrangement joins TRBV24-1 to TRBJ2-2; 8 bases map to TRBD1. This CDR3 region has 13 residues. Losses at the gene ends were 7 bases for V and 3 bases for J; bases not matched to a gene: 0. From germline, CDR1 is KGHDR and CDR2 SFDVKD. CDR3 amino acids: CATRDRDTGELFF. In DNA, the CDR3 is TGTGCCACCAGGGACAGGGACACCGGGGAGCTGTTTTTT.

This chain joins TRBV3-1 and TRBJ1-1, with D possibly TRBD1 on 5 matching bases. CDR1 is LGHDT and CDR2 is YNNKEL in the germline V gene (reference sequence). The length of the CDR3 is 16 residues. V shed 1 base and J shed 8 bases, with 20 bases lying between them. The CDR3: CASSQADTYIPAEAFF. The CDR3 nucleotides read TGTGCCAGCAGCCAAGCGGACACTTACATCCCCGCGGAAGCTTTCTTT.

The J gene is TRBJ2-5, the V gene TRBV20-1, with D possibly matching TRBD1 (5 bases). The end of the DNA is better explained by TRBJ2-7, so the J call may be wrong. In germline, CDR1 is DFQATT, CDR2 SNEGSKA (reference sequence). The length of the CDR3 is 13 residues. The CDR3 bases are TGCAGTGCTAGGCGTGACAGAAGTTACGAGCAGTACTTC. Amino acid sequence: CSARRDRSYEQYF.

The chain links TRBV29-1 to TRBJ2-7; maybe TRBD2 (6 bases). V dropped 7 bases and J dropped 5 bases, with 15 bases sitting between them. Germline CDR1 SQVTM, CDR2 ANQGSEA. CDR3 length: 12 amino acids. In DNA form, the CDR3 reads TGCAGCGCCCGGCGGGGTGGCAACGAGCAGTACTTC. The encoded protein is CSARRGGNEQYF.

This clonotype showed up just a few times. The chain joins TRBV18 to TRBJ1-1; D might be TRBD1 (5 bases). The germline V gene encodes CDR1 KGHSH and CDR2 LQKENI. The CDR3 has 17 amino acids. Trimming cost V 0 bases and J 0 bases, with 14 bases left between them. DNA of the CDR3: TGTGCCAGCTCACCACCGGGGGTCAAAGCTCTGAACACTGAAGCTTTCTTT. Amino acids: CASSPPGVKALNTEAFF.

The count of this clonotype is one. The J gene is TRBJ2-1, the V gene TRBV5-1; D remains ambiguous. Germline CDR1 reads SGHRS; CDR2 reads YFSETQ. This CDR3 contains 15 residues. Trimming cost V 0 bases and J 0 bases, with 7 bases left between them. The CDR3 nucleotides read TGCGCCAGCAGCTTGGCCGTTAACTCCTACAATGAGCAGTTCTTC. Amino acids: CASSLAVNSYNEQFF.

On this clonotype itself: The junction departs from germline at one end; a sequencing error may be responsible. The chain employs TRBV5-1 and TRBJ2-5; TRBD1 is a possible D gene (6 bases). This CDR3 spans 15 amino acids. Germline CDR1 and CDR2: SGHRS and YFSETQ. The chain's CDR3 is CASSPQQGEEETLYF. Written as DNA, the CDR3 is TGCGCCAGCAGTCCACAACAGGGAGAAGAAGAGACCCTGTACTTC.

This clonotype came up a few times. This could be a read error, since a much larger clone is one nucleotide away. The J gene is TRBJ2-5, the V gene TRBV7-2; no clear D gene. CDR1 is SGHTA and CDR2 is FQGNSA in the germline V gene. The CDR3 length is 13 residues. V shed 1 base and J shed 5 bases, with 8 bases lying between them. CDR3 residues: CTSSLEFSETQYF. The CDR3 DNA reads as TGTACCAGCAGCTTAGAATTCTCTGAGACCCAGTACTTC.

The chain recombines TRBV18 with TRBJ2-7; D possibly matches TRBD1 or TRBD2 (6 bases each). V was shortened by 0 bases and J by 4 bases, with 16 bases between the two germline ends. The CDR3 sequence is 16 residues long. Germline V gives CDR1 KGHSH, CDR2 LQKENI. The CDR3 DNA reads TGTGCCAGCTCACCACCTAAGGACCGAGGGGGGTACGAGCAGTACTTC. It is translated as CASSPPKDRGGYEQYF.

This clonotype was found a few times. V usage is TRBV20-1 and J usage is TRBJ2-7; 9 nucleotides agree with TRBD1. Trimming cost V 3 bases and J 3 bases; bases outside gene matches: 3. CDR1 is DFQATT and CDR2 is SNEGSKA in the germline V gene (reference sequence). This CDR3 is built from 13 residues. Here the CDR3 reads CSARRDRVYEQYF. The CDR3 coding sequence is TGCAGTGCTAGGCGGGACAGGGTCTACGAGCAGTACTTC.

The chain has TRBV7-3 and TRBJ2-5; 8 positions match TRBD1. This CDR3 region has 15 residues. Trimming took 4 bases from V and 5 from J; bases not matched to a gene: 9. From germline, CDR1 is SGHTA and CDR2 FQGTGA. CDR3: CASSSGTGVSETQYF. The CDR3 DNA is TGTGCCAGCAGCTCCGGGACAGGCGTCTCGGAGACCCAGTACTTC.

The table lists this clonotype with many counts. The V and J genes are TRBV7-2 and TRBJ2-1; D possibly matches TRBD1 or TRBD2 (7 bases each). The ends were cut back, 5 bases at V and 2 bases at J, with 16 bases in the middle. This CDR3 is built from 16 residues. CDR1 is SGHTA and CDR2 is FQGNSA in the germline V gene. The CDR3 DNA follows: TGTGCCAGCAGCCCCTGGGGAGGGGGCCCCTACAATGAGCAGTTCTTC. It specifies CASSPWGGGPYNEQFF. The full variable domain, rest sourced from reference TRBV7-2 and TRBJ2-1, is GAGVSQSPSNKVTEKGKDVELRCDPISGHTALYWYRQSLGQGLEFLIYFQGNSAPDKSGLPSDRFSAERTGGSVSTLTIQRTQQEDSAVYLCASSPWGGGPYNEQFFGPGTRLTVL.

The V gene is TRBV6-1, the J gene TRBJ2-1, with 7 positions matching TRBD2. The CDR3 has 13 residues. The V segment lost 8 bases and the J segment 9 bases; nucleotides outside the gene matches: 10. Germline values: CDR1 MNHNS, CDR2 SASEGT. For the CDR3, the DNA is TGTGCCAGCGGAATGGGGGGGTGGAGTGAGCAGTTCTTC. It specifies CASGMGGWSEQFF.

A word on this clonotype: One end of the junction varies from germline; a read error may be responsible. The rearrangement uses TRBV7-6 and TRBJ1-6; 9 bases agree with TRBD1. From germline, CDR1 is SGHVS and CDR2 FNYEAQ. The CDR3 is 13 amino acids. The CDR3 protein is CAYRDRVNSPLHF. CDR3 nucleotides: TGTGCCTACCGGGACAGGGTGAATTCGCCCCTCCACTTT.

The J gene is TRBJ1-2, the V gene TRBV18, with 12 bases that match TRBD1. CDR1 is KGHSH and CDR2 is LQKENI in the germline V gene. J was trimmed by 4 bases and V by 6 bases; bases with no gene match: 6. This CDR3 region has 15 residues. Here the CDR3 DNA reads TGTGCCAGCTCTCCTGGGACAGGGGGCCTCTATGGCTACACCTTC. Its protein product is CASSPGTGGLYGYTF.

V is TRBV29-1 and J is TRBJ1-2, with D perhaps TRBD1 (6 bases). Per germline, CDR1 SQVTM and CDR2 ANQGSEA. V was trimmed by 7 bases and J by 9 bases, leaving 24 bases between them. The CDR3 sequence is 14 residues long. CDR3 DNA sequence: TGCAGCGCCGGCGCCGCCTTACAGGGTGGGCGCTACACCTTC. Translation gives CSAGAALQGGRYTF.

This chain uses TRBV20-1 with TRBJ2-3, with D tentatively TRBD2 (7 bases). With 2 bases removed from V and 0 bases from J, the gap between germline ends came to 15 bases. The CDR3 loop spans 16 amino acids. Per the germline V gene, CDR1 is DFQATT and CDR2 is SNEGSKA (reference sequence). CDR3 bases: TGCAGTGCTAGAAGGGGGGCGGGGGCAAGCACAGATACGCAGTATTTT. It translates to CSARRGAGASTDTQYF.

This clonotype was picked up a small number of times. CDR3 amino acids: CASSVGDVSLNEQFF. Here the CDR3 DNA reads TGTGCCAGCAGCGTCGGGGACGTTAGCCTTAATGAGCAGTTCTTC. The J gene is TRBJ2-1, the V gene TRBV9, with D perhaps given as TRBD1 or TRBD2 (5 bases each). Germline V gene lookup returns CDR1 SGDLS and CDR2 YYNGEE. The CDR3 totals 15 residues. V lost 2 bases and J lost 7, with 16 bases in between.

The CDR3, as DNA: TGTGCCAGCAGCCCGACTAGCGGGGCTATGAATGAGCAGTTCTTC. This sequence encodes CASSPTSGAMNEQFF. The chain is built from TRBV7-8 and TRBJ2-1, with 11 positions matching TRBD2. The germline gives CDR1 SGHVS, CDR2 FQNEAQ. This CDR3 has 15 amino acids. V dropped 5 bases and J dropped 7; count of bases not matched to a gene: 7.

The V and J genes are TRBV24-1 and TRBJ1-1; D call uncertain. The CDR3 length is 12 residues. Germline V gene sequence: CDR1 KGHDR, CDR2 SFDVKD. Trimming took off 3 bases at V and 3 bases at J, with 4 bases between the two ends. The CDR3 sequence is CATSDRDTEAFF. In DNA, the CDR3 is TGTGCCACCAGTGATCGGGACACTGAAGCTTTCTTT.